The 8 T cell receptor beta chains below all came from one sample that was sequenced in a study of T cell responses to AZD1222 COVID-19 vaccine. Clones were read by immunoSEQ multiplex PCR, and TCRdb kept only the in-frame ones, dropping some. The sample consists of approximately 160,000 clones, about 91% of them appearing once. The material sequenced was peripheral blood, taken on day 0 of AZD1222 vaccination. These receptors were obtained from an adult in good health.

The chain carries TRBV6-5 and TRBJ2-3; 10 bases line up with TRBD1. There are 14 residues in the CDR3. V was clipped by 10 bases and J by 6 bases; unmatched bases: 10. Germline assignment: CDR1 MNHEY and CDR2 SVGAGI. DNA of the CDR3: TGTGCCACCGCCCGGGACAGGGGTTTGGATACGCAGTATTTT. Translated, it gives CATARDRGLDTQYF.

CDR3 sequence (DNA): TGTGCCAGCAGCTTAGGGTTACTACGACAGGGATCCTACAATGAGCAGTTCTTC. This codes for CASSLGLLRQGSYNEQFF. The V and J genes are TRBV11-2 and TRBJ2-1, with 7 positions matching TRBD1. This CDR3 is 18 amino acids long. J lost 1 base, V lost 1 base, and 10 bases had no gene match. Germline CDR1 is SGHAT and CDR2 is FQNNGV. Together with reference TRBV11-2 and TRBJ2-1, the CDR3 gives the full variable domain: EAGVAQSPRYKIIEKRQSVAFWCNPISGHATLYWYQQILGQGPKLLIQFQNNGVVDDSQLPKDRFSAERLKGVDSTLKIQPAKLEDSAVYLCASSLGLLRQGSYNEQFFGPGTRLTVL.

The gene calls are TRBV24-1 and TRBJ2-5; 12 nucleotides agree with TRBD2. This CDR3 has 15 amino acids. Germline CDR1 KGHDR, CDR2 SFDVKD. V lost 6 bases, J lost 1 base, and 2 bases stayed unmatched. For the CDR3, the DNA is TGTGCCACCAGTAAACTAGCGGGAGGCCAAGAGACCCAGTACTTC. This gives the protein CATSKLAGGQETQYF.

This chain connects TRBV12-3 or TRBV12-4 to TRBJ2-2; D is undetermined. The CDR3 sequence is 12 residues long. V was pared by 5 bases and J by 13 bases, with 14 bases between. CDR3 region: CASSPTLLTLFF. The CDR3 coding sequence is TGTGCCAGCAGTCCGACCCTACTGACGCTGTTTTTT.

V usage is TRBV27 and J usage is TRBJ1-2, with D possibly TRBD1 on 6 matching bases. V was shortened by 5 bases and J by 0 bases, with 10 bases between the two germline ends. The CDR3 is 14 residues long. Germline V gene data show CDR1 as MNHEY and CDR2 as SMNVEV (reference sequence). For the CDR3, the DNA is TGTGCCAGCAGTCCCGGACAGACTAACTATGGCTACACCTTC. Translated: CASSPGQTNYGYTF.

The rearrangement joins TRBV12-1 to TRBJ1-4. TRBV12-1 is flagged as a pseudogene. This CDR3 is 15 amino acids long. The CDR3 DNA reads as TGTGCCAGCACTCCCGGACGAGAGACTAATGAAAAACTGTTTTTT. It is translated as CASTPGRETNEKLFF.

V and J are TRBV5-4 and TRBJ2-7, with 7 positions matching TRBD2. The CDR3 loop spans 14 amino acids. V was pared by 3 bases and J by 4 bases, with 7 bases of the junction left unmatched. Germline CDR1 and CDR2: SGHNT and YYREEE (reference sequence). The CDR3: CASSSGGSLYEQYF. The CDR3 DNA is TGTGCCAGCAGCTCTGGCGGGAGTTTGTACGAGCAGTACTTC.

Comment on this clone: Other DNA sequences in this sample translate to the same CDR3. The chain recombines TRBV9 with TRBJ1-1; D gene unclear. This CDR3 is built from 13 residues. Deletions cut 0 bases from V and 4 bases from J, with 7 bases between. Per the germline V gene, CDR1 is SGDLS and CDR2 is YYNGEE. CDR3 protein: CASSVGGSTEAFF. CDR3 nucleotide sequence: TGTGCCAGCAGCGTAGGTGGTAGCACTGAAGCTTTCTTT. Full variable domain (outside the CDR3, taken from reference TRBV9 and TRBJ1-1): DSGVTQTPKHLITATGQRVTLRCSPRSGDLSVYWYQQSLDQGLQFLIQYYNGEERAKGNILERFSAQQFPDLHSELNLSSLELGDSALYFCASSVGGSTEAFFGQGTRLTVV.